These 20 T cell receptor beta chains share one sample of origin, sequenced in a study of T cell responses to AZD1222 COVID-19 vaccine. Measured with immunoSEQ multiplex PCR; TCRdb has only the in-frame clones, and not every one. The table lists about 130,000 clones, about 94% of them singletons. Sequenced here: peripheral blood, sampled on day 0 of AZD1222 vaccination. Receptor source: an adult in good health.

This clone was picked up a small number of times. The rearrangement links TRBV6-4 to TRBJ2-3; TRBD2 aligns across 9 bases. The CDR3 covers 15 residues. CDR1 is MRHNA and CDR2 is SNTAGT in the germline V gene. V gave up 2 bases and J gave up 5 bases; unmatched junction bases: 5. The CDR3 loop reads CASSDARTSVDTQYF. DNA for the CDR3: TGTGCCAGCAGTGACGCCCGGACTAGCGTAGATACGCAGTATTTT.

The chain has TRBV6-6 and TRBJ2-7; 8 positions match TRBD1. Germline CDR1 is MNHNY and CDR2 is SVGAGI (reference sequence). V trimming: 4 bases; J trimming: 7 bases; junction bases outside the gene matches: 15. The CDR3 is 16 amino acids. This chain's CDR3 is CASSSPAGQVLGEQYF. DNA of the CDR3: TGTGCCAGCAGTTCCCCCGCGGGACAGGTTTTAGGGGAGCAGTACTTC.

The J gene is TRBJ2-3, the V gene TRBV10-3, with TRBD1 as a possible D gene (6 bases). Germline V lookup: CDR1 ENHRY, CDR2 SYGVKD. The germline V and J ends were trimmed by 10 bases and 0 bases, with 14 bases remaining between them. The CDR3 loop spans 14 amino acids. The CDR3, as DNA: TGTGCCACGTCGGCACAGGGAAGCACAGATACGCAGTATTTT. This encodes CATSAQGSTDTQYF.

The V and J genes are TRBV14 and TRBJ2-1; no firm D call. CDR3 size: 12 residues. Germline CDR1 is SGHDN and CDR2 is FVKESK. Trimming removed 4 bases at V and 6 bases at J, with 7 bases between. Here the CDR3 reads CASSPDGNEQFF. The CDR3 coding sequence is TGTGCCAGCAGCCCCGATGGCAATGAGCAGTTCTTC.

The rearrangement uses TRBV6-5 and TRBJ2-7, with D perhaps TRBD2 (5 bases). Germline V gene lookup returns CDR1 MNHEY and CDR2 SVGAGI. V gave up 10 bases and J gave up 0 bases, with 10 bases separating them. The CDR3 covers 12 residues. The CDR3 DNA reads TGTGCCACCCCGGAGGTCTCCTACGAGCAGTACTTC. Translation gives CATPEVSYEQYF.

This rearrangement joins TRBV15 to TRBJ2-1, with D possibly being TRBD2 (5 bases). The CDR3 is 20 amino acids. Trimming took off 0 bases at V and 0 bases at J, with 21 bases between the two ends. In germline, CDR1 is LNHNV, CDR2 YYDKDF (reference sequence). CDR3 region: CATSRDNWAVSGSSYNEQFF. As DNA, the CDR3 is TGTGCCACCAGCAGAGATAATTGGGCCGTGAGCGGTAGCTCCTACAATGAGCAGTTCTTC.

The chain joins TRBV30 to TRBJ1-2; 7 bases are a match to TRBD1. Germline V gene lookup returns CDR1 GTSNPN and CDR2 SVGIG (reference sequence). CDR3 length: 13 amino acids. V was clipped by 1 base and J by 3 bases; unmatched bases: 2. CDR3: CAWSDRGDYGYTF. CDR3 in DNA: TGTGCCTGGAGTGACAGGGGCGACTATGGCTACACCTTC.

V usage is TRBV3-1 (or the pseudogene TRBV3-2) and J usage is TRBJ2-7, with D perhaps TRBD1 or TRBD2 (6 bases each). This CDR3 region has 13 residues. Germline loops: CDR1 LGHDT, CDR2 YNNKEL (reference sequence). The V and J ends lost 1 base and 8 bases respectively, with 12 bases between them. CDR3 amino acids: CASSQAGRGQQYF. The DNA of the CDR3 is TGTGCCAGCAGCCAAGCCGGTCGGGGGCAGCAGTACTTC.

This chain connects TRBV28 to TRBJ1-2; no reliable D call. Trimming took 2 bases from V and 3 from J, leaving 7 bases between them. Germline lookup yields CDR1 MDHEN and CDR2 SYDVKM. The CDR3 loop spans 13 amino acids. The CDR3: CASSLPGDYGYTF. CDR3 nucleotide sequence: TGTGCCAGCAGTTTACCCGGGGACTATGGCTACACCTTC.

This rearrangement joins TRBV5-1 to TRBJ1-3; no firm D call. V was shortened by 0 bases and J by 4 bases, with 5 bases between the two germline ends. This CDR3 is 13 amino acids long. The germline V gene encodes CDR1 SGHRS and CDR2 YFSETQ. This CDR3 is CASSLGLGNTIYF. The DNA of the CDR3 is TGCGCCAGCAGCTTGGGGTTAGGAAACACCATATATTTT.

CDR3 DNA: TGTGCCAGCAGCCAAGCGCGGCCTAGCGGGACCACCGGGGAGCTGTTTTTT. Translating it yields CASSQARPSGTTGELFF. This chain links TRBV3-1 (or the pseudogene TRBV3-2) with TRBJ2-2, with TRBD2 matching 9 bases. CDR1 LGHDT and CDR2 YNNKEL come from the germline V gene (reference sequence). The junction had 7 bases not matched to a gene; V was cut back by 1 base and J by 4 bases. The CDR3 sequence is 17 residues long.

The chain joins TRBV2 to TRBJ2-3, with 10 positions matching TRBD2. Germline V gene data show CDR1 as SNHLY and CDR2 as FYNNEI. This CDR3 has 15 residues. V shed 6 bases and J 2 bases; nucleotides not matched to a gene: 5. The CDR3: CASSRLAGVTDTQYF. CDR3 coding DNA: TGTGCCAGCAGCCGACTAGCGGGCGTCACAGATACGCAGTATTTT.

V and J are TRBV10-3 and TRBJ2-7; TRBD1 matches 10 bases. The germline V gene has CDR1 ENHRY and CDR2 SYGVKD. With 3 bases clipped from V and 3 bases from J, the junction kept 5 bases outside the gene matches. The CDR3 consists of 15 residues. In DNA, the CDR3 is TGTGCCATCAGTGACCGGGACAGGGGAGACTACGAGCAGTACTTC. Its translation: CAISDRDRGDYEQYF.

The chain recombines TRBV15 with TRBJ2-3; D is uncertain. Germline V CDR1 and CDR2: LNHNV, YYDKDF (reference sequence). The CDR3 has 14 amino acids. Trimming left V 0 bases short and J 6 bases short, with 10 bases between. The DNA for the CDR3 is TGTGCCACCAGCAGAGACCAAGCAACCGATACGCAGTATTTT. It codes for CATSRDQATDTQYF. Combining the CDR3 with reference TRBV15 and TRBJ2-3 gives the whole variable domain DAMVIQNPRYQVTQFGKPVTLSCSQTLNHNVMYWYQQKSSQAPKLLFHYYDKDFNNEADTPDNFQSRRPNTSFCFLDIRSPGLGDTAMYLCATSRDQATDTQYFGPGTRLTVL.

The CDR3 protein is CASSPFSGSFNEQFF. The DNA for the CDR3 is TGTGCCAGCAGCCCGTTCTCCGGGAGTTTCAATGAGCAGTTCTTC. The chain employs TRBV14 and TRBJ2-1, with D possibly matching TRBD2 (6 bases). The CDR3 contains 15 residues. Trimming removed 4 bases at V and 6 bases at J, with 16 bases between. Germline assignment: CDR1 SGHDN and CDR2 FVKESK.

The table lists this clone with a count of one. The chain combines TRBV5-4 with TRBJ2-3; 11 nucleotides line up with TRBD2. The length of the CDR3 is 16 residues. J was trimmed by 4 bases and V by 0 bases; bases with no gene match: 4. Per germline, CDR1 SGHNT and CDR2 YYREEE (reference sequence). DNA of the CDR3: TGTGCCAGCAGCTTGGTTAGCGGGAGGGCCCCAGATACGCAGTATTTT. The encoded protein is CASSLVSGRAPDTQYF.

The V and J genes are TRBV11-3 and TRBJ2-2, with D hard to call. Between the trimmed V and J ends, which lost 7 bases and 1 base, there was a span of 7 bases. Germline V gene data show CDR1 as SGHNT and CDR2 as YENEEA. The CDR3 consists of 13 residues. The CDR3 loop reads CASTVQNTGELFF. The CDR3 region has the DNA TGTGCCAGCACCGTACAGAACACCGGGGAGCTGTTTTTT. The entire variable domain, with the rest obtained from reference TRBV11-3 and TRBJ2-2, is as follows: EAGVVQSPRYKIIEKKQPVAFWCNPISGHNTLYWYLQNLGQGPELLIRYENEEAVDDSQLPKDRFSAERLKGVDSTLKIQPAELGDSAVYLCASTVQNTGELFFGEGSRLTVL.

V is TRBV14 and J is TRBJ2-3; tentatively, D is TRBD1 or TRBD2 (6 bases each). The CDR3 is made up of 19 amino acids. V lost 1 base to trimming and J lost 0 bases, with 20 bases between them. Germline assignment: CDR1 SGHDN and CDR2 FVKESK. The CDR3 region is CASSQAPYRVGGSTDTQYF. DNA of the CDR3: TGTGCCAGCAGCCAAGCGCCCTACAGGGTGGGGGGAAGCACAGATACGCAGTATTTT.

A single count supports this clone. V is TRBV7-2 and J is TRBJ2-3; no firm D call. V was clipped by 3 bases and J by 4 bases, with 11 bases between them. The CDR3 consists of 14 residues. Germline V lookup: CDR1 SGHTA, CDR2 FQGNSA. CDR3 DNA sequence: TGTGCCAGCAGCTTGCTAGGCGGCGCAGATACGCAGTATTTT. Translated: CASSLLGGADTQYF.

The gene calls are TRBV7-8 and TRBJ2-5; the D gene is possibly TRBD2 (6 bases). CDR1 is SGHVS, CDR2 FQNEAQ, per germline. Trimming shortened V by 1 base and J by 2 bases, and 11 bases separated the two germline ends. CDR3 size: 15 residues. For the CDR3, the DNA is TGTGCCAGCAGCTTAGAGCCGGGGGAACAAGAGACCCAGTACTTC. Amino acid sequence: CASSLEPGEQETQYF.